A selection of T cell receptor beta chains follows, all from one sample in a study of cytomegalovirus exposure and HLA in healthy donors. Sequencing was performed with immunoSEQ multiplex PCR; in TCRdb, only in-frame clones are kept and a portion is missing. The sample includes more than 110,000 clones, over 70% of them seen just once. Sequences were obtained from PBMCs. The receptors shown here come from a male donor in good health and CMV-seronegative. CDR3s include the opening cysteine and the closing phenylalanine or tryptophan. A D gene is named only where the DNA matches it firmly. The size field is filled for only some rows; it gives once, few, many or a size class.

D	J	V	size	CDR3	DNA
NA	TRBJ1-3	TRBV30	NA	CAWSGMAVGHTIYF	TGTGCCTGGAGTGGAATGGCGGTGGGGCACACCATATATTTT
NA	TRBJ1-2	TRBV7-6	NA	CASSPRVDSGGYTF	TGTGCCAGCAGCCCCCGAGTGGACTCTGGGGGCTACACCTTC
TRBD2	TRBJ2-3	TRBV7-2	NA	CASTHTLAGAGDTQYF	TGTGCCAGCACCCATACGCTAGCGGGGGCCGGGGATACGCAGTATTTT
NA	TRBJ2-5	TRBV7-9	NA	CASRTLAQETQYF	TGTGCCAGCAGGACTCTAGCGCAAGAGACCCAGTACTTC
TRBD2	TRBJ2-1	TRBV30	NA	CAWSSGGGHNEQFF	TGTGCCTGGAGTAGCGGGGGGGGTCACAATGAGCAGTTCTTC
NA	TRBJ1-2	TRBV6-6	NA	CASSGRETYGYTF	TGTGCCAGCAGTGGGCGGGAGACCTATGGCTACACCTTC
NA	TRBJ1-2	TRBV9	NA	CASGPGPNGYTF	TGTGCCAGCGGTCCAGGGCCCAATGGCTACACCTTC
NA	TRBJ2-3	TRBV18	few	CASSVTGSSFTDTQYF	TGTGCCAGCTCAGTTACAGGGAGCTCTTTCACAGATACGCAGTATTTT
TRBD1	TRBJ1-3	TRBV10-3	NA	CAINTGGSVGNTIYF	TGTGCCATCAATACAGGGGGAAGTGTGGGAAACACCATATATTTT
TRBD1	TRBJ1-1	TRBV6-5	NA	CASSYYSGQGRTEAFF	TGTGCCAGCAGCTACTATTCGGGACAGGGTCGCACTGAAGCTTTCTTT
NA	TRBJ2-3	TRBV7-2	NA	CASSSPGTDTQYF	TGTGCCAGCAGCTCCCCGGGCACAGATACGCAGTATTTT
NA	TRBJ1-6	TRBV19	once	CASPGRTGGNSPLHF	TGTGCCAGTCCGGGACGGACCGGGGGTAATTCACCCCTCCACTTT
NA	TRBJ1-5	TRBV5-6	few	CASSSQGGNQPQHF	TGTGCCAGCAGCTCTCAGGGTGGCAATCAGCCCCAGCATTTT
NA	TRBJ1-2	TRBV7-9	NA	CASSPLWLIANYGYTF	TGTGCCAGCAGCCCCCTATGGTTGATAGCTAACTATGGCTACACCTTC
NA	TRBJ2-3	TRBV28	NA	CASSLGGGSPTDTQYF	TGTGCCAGCAGTTTAGGGGGGGGCTCCCCCACAGATACGCAGTATTTT
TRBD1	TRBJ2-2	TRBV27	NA	CASSPHRQGANTGELFF	TGTGCCAGCAGTCCGCATCGACAGGGGGCTAACACCGGGGAGCTGTTTTTT
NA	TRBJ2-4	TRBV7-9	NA	CASSLEGLLSGIQYF	TGTGCCAGCAGCTTAGAGGGACTCCTTTCCGGAATTCAGTACTTC
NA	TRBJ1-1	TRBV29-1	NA	CSVDLALNTEAFF	TGCAGCGTTGATTTGGCCTTGAACACTGAAGCTTTCTTT
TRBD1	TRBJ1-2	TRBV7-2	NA	CASSLRLTGAAANYGYTF	TGTGCCAGCAGCTTAAGGCTGACAGGGGCTGCAGCTAACTATGGCTACACCTTC
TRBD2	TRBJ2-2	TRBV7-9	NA	CASSFISGAGELFF	TGTGCCAGCAGCTTCATTAGCGGGGCCGGGGAGCTGTTTTTT
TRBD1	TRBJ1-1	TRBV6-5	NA	CASRPGTEINTEAFF	TGTGCCAGCAGACCCGGGACAGAGATTAACACTGAAGCTTTCTTT
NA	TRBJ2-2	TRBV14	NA	CASSQAVYTGELFF	TGTGCCAGCAGCCAAGCAGTGTACACCGGGGAGCTGTTTTTT
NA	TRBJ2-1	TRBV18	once	CASSPNLINNEQFF	TGTGCCAGCTCACCTAACTTGATAAACAATGAGCAGTTCTTC
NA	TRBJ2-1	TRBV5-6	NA	CASSLWFSSSWNEQFF	TGTGCCAGCAGCTTGTGGTTTAGCTCCTCTTGGAATGAGCAGTTCTTC
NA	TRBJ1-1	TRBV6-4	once	CATDRNTEAFF	TGTGCCACGGACAGGAACACTGAAGCTTTCTTT
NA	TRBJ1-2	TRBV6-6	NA	CASSSTGLNYGYTF	TGTGCCAGCAGTTCCACAGGGTTAAACTATGGCTACACCTTC
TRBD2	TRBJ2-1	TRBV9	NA	CASSEGGFVMDNEQFF	TGTGCCAGCAGCGAGGGAGGGTTCGTAATGGACAATGAGCAGTTCTTC
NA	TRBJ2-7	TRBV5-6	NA	CASSTGGQFYEQYF	TGTGCCAGCAGCACCGGCGGACAGTTCTACGAGCAGTACTTC
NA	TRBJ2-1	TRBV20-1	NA	CSATGTQQFF	TGCAGTGCTACCGGGACTCAGCAGTTCTTC
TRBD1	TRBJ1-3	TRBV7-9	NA	CASSKDRGNTIYF	TGTGCCAGCAGCAAGGACAGGGGGAACACCATATATTTT
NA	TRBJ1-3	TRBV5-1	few	CASSFSHLGSGNTIYF	TGCGCCAGCAGCTTTTCACACCTTGGCTCTGGAAACACCATATATTTT
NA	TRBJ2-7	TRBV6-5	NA	CASSLGSDTYEQYF	TGTGCCAGCAGCCTGGGGTCGGACACCTACGAGCAGTACTTC
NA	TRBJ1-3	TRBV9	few	CASSVEQADIFSGNTIYF	TGTGCCAGCAGCGTAGAACAGGCCGATATTTTCTCTGGAAACACCATATATTTT
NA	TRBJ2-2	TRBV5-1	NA	CASKPDSDARTGELFF	TGCGCCAGCAAACCGGACAGTGACGCCAGGACCGGGGAGCTGTTTTTT
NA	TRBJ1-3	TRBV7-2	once	CASRRDLLLAGNTIYF	TGTGCCAGCAGACGGGACTTACTTTTAGCTGGAAACACCATATATTTT
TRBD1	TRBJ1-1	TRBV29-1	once	CNVVQGRAEAFF	TGCAACGTCGTACAGGGGCGCGCTGAAGCTTTCTTT
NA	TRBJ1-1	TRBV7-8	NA	CASSYSGLNTEAFF	TGTGCCAGCAGCTATTCGGGGTTGAACACTGAAGCTTTCTTT
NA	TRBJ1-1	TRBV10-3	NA	CAISEERERWDTEAFF	TGTGCCATCAGTGAGGAGCGGGAACGGTGGGACACTGAAGCTTTCTTT
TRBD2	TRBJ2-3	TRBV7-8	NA	CASSSSGGYTDTQYF	TGTGCCAGCAGCTCTAGCGGGGGATACACAGATACGCAGTATTTT
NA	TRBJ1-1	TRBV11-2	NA	CASSQDLGTEAFF	TGTGCCAGCAGCCAGGACTTGGGCACTGAAGCTTTCTTT
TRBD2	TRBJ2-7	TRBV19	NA	CASSLGGGGIYEQYF	TGTGCCAGTAGCCTGGGAGGCGGGGGGATCTACGAGCAGTACTTC
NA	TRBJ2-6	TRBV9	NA	CASSVGLLSGANVLTF	TGTGCCAGCAGCGTCGGACTGCTCTCTGGGGCCAACGTCCTGACTTTC
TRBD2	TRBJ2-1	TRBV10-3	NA	CAISDPRLAGANNEQFF	TGTGCCATCAGTGACCCCCGTCTAGCGGGGGCTAACAATGAGCAGTTCTTC
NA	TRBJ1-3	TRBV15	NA	CATSTLGNTIYF	TGTGCCACCAGCACCCTAGGAAACACCATATATTTT
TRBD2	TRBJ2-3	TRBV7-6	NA	CASSFGGGTDTQYF	TGTGCCAGCAGCTTCGGCGGGGGTACAGATACGCAGTATTTT
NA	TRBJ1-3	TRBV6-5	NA	CASSYNGASSGDTIYF	TGTGCCAGCAGTTACAACGGCGCGTCCTCTGGAGACACCATATATTTT